Below, 5 T cell receptor beta chains from the same sample are listed, as sequenced in a study of post-analysis software for immune sequencing data. Study-level findings and limits: Elevated frequency relative to controls characterized roughly 5 TRBV segments in patients, TRBV5-6, TRBV5-1 and TRBV20-1 among them.

These receptors lack a known antigen. Unique molecular identifiers were present in the TCR beta cDNA libraries. Each CDR3 protein is one row after TCRdb ran MiXCR on the PCR reads. This sample has hundreds of thousands of distinct CDR3 sequences; 45% occur once, and the top ten carry 12%. The source material was blood. The receptors were sampled from a girl between 5 and 17 years old with multiple sclerosis.

The J gene is TRBJ2-5, the V gene TRBV4-1, with 7 nucleotides matching TRBD1. The DNA matches TRBJ2-7 better at its end, which makes the J call doubtful. Germline CDR1 is MGHRA and CDR2 is YSYEKL. The CDR3 loop spans 15 amino acids. This CDR3 is CASSQVWDSWYEQYF. The CDR3 DNA reads as TGCGCCAGCAGCCAAGTCTGGGACAGTTGGTACGAGCAGTACTTC.

This clonotype was detected only a few times. The chain links TRBV10-3 to TRBJ1-4; tentatively, D is TRBD1 (6 bases). Germline CDR1 ENHRY, CDR2 SYGVKD. The CDR3 loop spans 14 amino acids. Between the trimmed V and J ends, which lost 4 bases and 7 bases, there was a span of 13 bases. The DNA for the CDR3 is TGTGCCATCAGTGGGACAGCAGGGACTGAAAAACTGTTTTTT. It yields the protein CAISGTAGTEKLFF.

This clonotype has only a few counts. The chain joins TRBV28 to TRBJ1-6; D is perhaps TRBD1 (5 bases). This CDR3 comprises 14 residues. V was cut by 6 bases and J by 9 bases, with 15 bases left in between. Germline V gene lookup returns CDR1 MDHEN and CDR2 SYDVKM. The CDR3 coding sequence is TGTGCCAGCAGCCCAGGGACCGACTCTTCACCCCTCCACTTT. Translation: CASSPGTDSSPLHF.

This clonotype was found a few times. This chain links TRBV9 with TRBJ2-1, with 7 bases fitting TRBD2. Germline V gene lookup returns CDR1 SGDLS and CDR2 YYNGEE. The ends lost 0 bases at V and 7 bases at J; junction bases unmatched: 7. The CDR3 runs to 15 residues. CDR3 amino acids: CASSVEAGVMNEQFF. The CDR3 nucleotides read TGTGCCAGCAGCGTAGAGGCGGGAGTCATGAATGAGCAGTTCTTC.

V and J are TRBV7-2 and TRBJ1-2; 9 bases are a match to TRBD1. The CDR3 spans 15 residues. The germline CDR1 and CDR2 sequences are SGHTA and FQGNSA. V lost 5 bases to trimming and J lost 6 bases; unmatched junction nucleotides: 10. CDR3 bases: TGTGCCAGCAGCCAACAGGGGGCTCGCTTGGATGGCTACACCTTC. It codes for CASSQQGARLDGYTF. Variable domain in full (rest from reference TRBV7-2 and TRBJ1-2): GAGVSQSPSNKVTEKGKDVELRCDPISGHTALYWYRQSLGQGLEFLIYFQGNSAPDKSGLPSDRFSAERTGGSVSTLTIQRTQQEDSAVYLCASSQQGARLDGYTFGSGTRLTVV.